This T cell receptor (beta chain) is drawn from a study of cytomegalovirus exposure and HLA in healthy donors. As for the study in general: Clustering assigned about 80% of the roughly 400 genotyped donors to the Caucasian-associated ancestry cluster.

PCR amplification relied on 60 Vbeta primers (plus 13 Jbeta primers). The repertoire was sequenced with immunoSEQ multiplex PCR; TCRdb's copy has only in-frame clones and lacks some. The table records some 120,000 clones, 9% to 10% of them present only once. Every donor was a healthy person donating bone marrow. The V gene's germline CDR1 is LNHDA and CDR2 SQIVND (reference sequence). The CDR3 totals 14 residues. Losses at the gene ends were 10 bases for V and 6 bases for J; bases not matched to a gene: 13. The TCR sequence derives from a young man in good health and CMV-seronegative. The sequenced sample was PBMCs. The chain joins TRBV19 to TRBJ2-3; the match to TRBD1 covers 7 bases. CDR3 sequence reads: CATLDRTTLDTQYF. CDR3 sequence (DNA): TGTGCCACCCTGGACAGGACGACCTTGGATACGCAGTATTTT. Variable domain in full (rest from reference TRBV19 and TRBJ2-3): DGGITQSPKYLFRKEGQNVTLSCEQNLNHDAMYWYRQDPGQGLRLIYYSQIVNDFQKGDIAEGYSVSREKKESFPLTVTSAQKNPTAFYLCATLDRTTLDTQYFGPGTRLTVL.